These 22 T cell receptor beta chains were sequenced from one sample in a study of technical replicates of blood from a few donors (dated by TCRdb to the late 2010s). Library generation was performed with the immunoSEQ multiplex PCR assay. Held by TCRdb, this immuneACCESS table contains in-frame sequences only and omits some clones. Under half of the omission traces to an unresolved V gene where checked; the cause of the rest is unknown. The sample table holds approximately 15,000 clones, of which around 84% were seen once. 9.5% to 15% of the sample rests with the top ten. Material for sequencing was PBMCs. These TCRs come from a human donor in good health.

The chain has TRBV6-1 and TRBJ2-5, with 9 positions matching TRBD1. V was pared by 2 bases and J by 5 bases, with 9 bases of the junction left unmatched. The CDR3 contains 16 residues. Germline V CDR1 and CDR2: MNHNS, SASEGT. DNA for the CDR3: TGTGCCAGCAGTGAAACAGGGGGCGCGTCGGATGAGACCCAGTACTTC. Protein: CASSETGGASDETQYF.

The genes are TRBV6-5 and TRBJ2-7; D might be TRBD2 (6 bases). V was shortened by 5 bases and J by 6 bases, with 20 bases between the two germline ends. The CDR3 spans 15 residues. Germline V gene data show CDR1 as MNHEY and CDR2 as SVGAGI. The CDR3 sequence: CASSITSFPLVEQYF. The CDR3 bases are TGTGCCAGCAGTATAACTAGCTTCCCGCTAGTCGAGCAGTACTTC.

The V gene is TRBV25-1, the J gene TRBJ2-1; D is perhaps TRBD1 (6 bases). Trimming took off 5 bases at V and 1 base at J, with 18 bases between the two ends. The CDR3 totals 17 residues. Per the germline V gene, CDR1 is MGHDK and CDR2 is SYGVNS. The CDR3 nucleotides read TGTGCCAGCAGTTCCATTACAGGGCAATGGTCCTACAATGAGCAGTTCTTC. It yields the protein CASSSITGQWSYNEQFF.

The chain couples TRBV11-3 to TRBJ2-7; possible D gene TRBD1, 6 bases. The V gene's germline CDR1 is SGHNT and CDR2 YENEEA. V lost 5 bases and J lost 0, with 14 bases in between. This CDR3 spans 15 amino acids. Here the CDR3 reads CASSPTGTTSYEQYF. The CDR3 bases are TGTGCCAGCAGCCCCACCGGGACAACCTCCTACGAGCAGTACTTC. The full variable domain, rest sourced from reference TRBV11-3 and TRBJ2-7, is EAGVVQSPRYKIIEKKQPVAFWCNPISGHNTLYWYLQNLGQGPELLIRYENEEAVDDSQLPKDRFSAERLKGVDSTLKIQPAELGDSAVYLCASSPTGTTSYEQYFGPGTRLTVT.

The rearrangement uses TRBV19 and TRBJ2-1, with TRBD2 identical over 9 bases. The CDR3 has 17 residues. Germline values: CDR1 LNHDA, CDR2 SQIVND (reference sequence). Germline trimming cut 0 bases from V and 4 bases from J; bases unmatched to any gene: 7. DNA of the CDR3: TGTGCCAGTAGTATAGATCACCCTAGCGGGGTATACAATGAGCAGTTCTTC. It specifies CASSIDHPSGVYNEQFF.

The chain is built from TRBV29-1 and TRBJ2-3; the match to TRBD1 covers 7 bases. The CDR3 runs 14 residues. Germline CDR1 SQVTM, CDR2 ANQGSEA. J gave up 1 base and V 7 bases, and 8 bases lay outside the gene matches. The CDR3 nucleotides read TGCAGCGCTGGTCGACAGGGCGGCACAGATACGCAGTATTTT. Encoded protein: CSAGRQGGTDTQYF.

The DNA of the CDR3 is TGTGCCAGCTCACCGGGGGGACTGAACACTGAAGCTTTCTTT. Its translation is CASSPGGLNTEAFF. The chain couples TRBV18 to TRBJ1-1; tentative D call: TRBD1 (5 bases). The germline gives CDR1 KGHSH, CDR2 LQKENI. CDR3 length equals 14 residues. Trimming pared 3 bases from V and 0 bases from J, leaving 8 bases between.

V is TRBV18 and J is TRBJ1-3, with no clear D. The CDR3 has 15 residues. V gave up 5 bases and J gave up 0 bases, with 11 bases separating them. Germline values: CDR1 KGHSH, CDR2 LQKENI. The CDR3 region is CASSIDKFSGNTIYF. The CDR3 nucleotides read TGTGCCAGCTCAATAGACAAATTCTCTGGAAACACCATATATTTT.

The chain carries TRBV2 and TRBJ2-1; 10 bases are a match to TRBD2. Trimming removed 3 bases from V and 4 bases from J; junction bases left unmatched: 6. Per the germline V gene, CDR1 is SNHLY and CDR2 is FYNNEI. This CDR3 spans 16 amino acids. The CDR3 nucleotides are TGTGCCAGCAGTGACCGACTAGCGGGTCTATACAATGAGCAGTTCTTC. Its translation is CASSDRLAGLYNEQFF.

This clone was found once. CDR3 nucleotides: TGTGCCAGCAGCCCACAAGCGGCTGAGGAGCAGTTCTTC. It is translated as CASSPQAAEEQFF. The V call is TRBV7-3, the J call TRBJ2-1; a possible D gene is TRBD2 (5 bases). Per the germline V gene, CDR1 is SGHTA and CDR2 is FQGTGA. The V end was cut by 5 bases, the J end by 10 bases, with 15 bases between. CDR3 length: 13 residues. Full variable domain (outside the CDR3, taken from reference TRBV7-3 and TRBJ2-1): GAGVSQTPSNKVTEKGKYVELRCDPISGHTALYWYRQSLGQGPEFLIYFQGTGAADDSGLPNDRFFAVRPEGSVSTLKIQRTERGDSAVYLCASSPQAAEEQFFGPGTRLTVL.

This clone was counted a single time. The chain employs TRBV9 and TRBJ1-2; tentative D call: TRBD1 (5 bases). Trimming pared 0 bases from V and 8 bases from J, leaving 8 bases between. This CDR3 is built from 12 residues. Germline-derived CDR1 and CDR2 are SGDLS and YYNGEE. The CDR3 sequence: CASSVVQEGYTF. DNA of the CDR3: TGTGCCAGCAGCGTAGTACAGGAGGGCTACACCTTC.

V gene TRBV11-2 combines with J gene TRBJ2-7, with D perhaps TRBD1 (5 bases). Germline lookup yields CDR1 SGHAT and CDR2 FQNNGV. This CDR3 contains 16 residues. Between the trimmed V and J ends, which lost 5 bases and 3 bases, there was a span of 20 bases. DNA of the CDR3: TGTGCCAGCAGCCCCCTCTGGCAGGGTGAAATCTACGAGCAGTACTTC. Translated, it gives CASSPLWQGEIYEQYF.

V gene TRBV28 combines with J gene TRBJ2-6; a possible D gene is TRBD2 (6 bases). Deletions cut 2 bases from V and 0 bases from J, with 11 bases between. Germline assignment: CDR1 MDHEN and CDR2 SYDVKM. CDR3 length: 17 residues. The CDR3 bases are TGTGCCAGCAGTTTAGGGCGGGAATACTCTGGGGCCAACGTCCTGACTTTC. This sequence encodes CASSLGREYSGANVLTF.

In DNA, the CDR3 is TGCGCCAGCAGCCCTAAAACAGGGTCTAATGAAAAACTGTTTTTT. This gives the protein CASSPKTGSNEKLFF. The rearrangement uses TRBV5-1 and TRBJ1-4; D is perhaps TRBD1 (6 bases). The V end lost 4 bases, the J end lost 3 bases, and 13 bases lay between the germline ends. The germline gives CDR1 SGHRS, CDR2 YFSETQ. This CDR3 region has 15 residues.

The V call is TRBV2, the J call TRBJ2-1; D perhaps matches TRBD2 (6 bases). Trimming cost V 6 bases and J 7 bases, with 16 bases left between them. Looked up from germline, CDR1 is SNHLY and CDR2 is FYNNEI. This CDR3 contains 14 residues. As DNA, the CDR3 is TGTGCCAGCAGGGCCACTCGGGAGAGAAATGAGCAGTTCTTC. Its translation: CASRATRERNEQFF. Filled out from reference TRBV2 and TRBJ2-1, the complete variable domain reads EPEVTQTPSHQVTQMGQEVILRCVPISNHLYFYWYRQILGQKVEFLVSFYNNEISEKSEIFDDQFSVERPDGSNFTLKIRSTKLEDSAMYFCASRATRERNEQFFGPGTRLTVL.

The chain uses TRBV7-9 and TRBJ2-7; TRBD2 aligns across 9 bases. The CDR3 is 17 amino acids. V trimming: 2 bases; J trimming: 6 bases; junction bases outside the gene matches: 14. CDR1 and CDR2 from the germline V gene are SEHNR and FQNEAQ (reference sequence). CDR3 region: CASSLSLRLRTSAEQYF. The CDR3 DNA sequence: TGTGCCAGCAGCTTATCACTGAGGCTGCGGACTAGCGCCGAGCAGTACTTC.

The V gene is TRBV25-1, the J gene TRBJ2-5, with D tentatively TRBD2 (6 bases). V was clipped by 3 bases and J by 5 bases, with 16 bases between them. In germline, CDR1 is MGHDK, CDR2 SYGVNS. CDR3 length: 15 amino acids. Here the CDR3 reads CASSDGPGVRETQYF. CDR3 coding DNA: TGTGCCAGCAGTGACGGCCCGGGAGTACGGGAGACCCAGTACTTC.

The V call is TRBV5-1, the J call TRBJ2-3, with a possible D match to TRBD1 (5 bases). V was trimmed by 0 bases and J by 1 base, leaving 6 bases between them. The CDR3 runs to 14 residues. Germline V lookup: CDR1 SGHRS, CDR2 YFSETQ. The CDR3 region is CASSLVQGTDTQYF. CDR3 nucleotides: TGCGCCAGCAGCTTGGTACAGGGCACAGATACGCAGTATTTT.

V and J are TRBV29-1 and TRBJ1-2, with D uncertain. Germline-derived CDR1 and CDR2 are SQVTM and ANQGSEA. V lost 2 bases to trimming and J lost 7 bases, with 14 bases between them. The CDR3 contains 13 residues. CDR3 residues: CSVERGRSSGYTF. The CDR3 bases are TGCAGCGTTGAACGGGGTAGGTCCTCTGGCTACACCTTC.

This chain connects TRBV28 to TRBJ2-7; 7 nucleotides line up with TRBD1. The junction had 10 bases not matched to a gene; V was cut back by 5 bases and J by 6 bases. CDR1 and CDR2 (germline): MDHEN, SYDVKM. The length of the CDR3 is 14 residues. CDR3 sequence (DNA): TGTGCCAGCAGTACTAAGGGGGCGAGGGGCGAGCAGTACTTC. It codes for CASSTKGARGEQYF.

The chain uses TRBV4-1 and TRBJ2-5; possibly TRBD2 for D (6 bases). CDR1 MGHRA and CDR2 YSYEKL come from the germline V gene. The CDR3 sequence is 16 residues long. Trimming left V 1 base short and J 0 bases short, with 12 bases between. CDR3 nucleotides: TGCGCCAGCAGCCAAGCGGCGGGAACAGACCAAGAGACCCAGTACTTC. This codes for CASSQAAGTDQETQYF.

The rearrangement links TRBV5-1 to TRBJ2-1; 8 bases agree with TRBD1. Germline assignment: CDR1 SGHRS and CDR2 YFSETQ. This CDR3 region has 14 residues. The trim removed 3 bases at V and 2 bases at J, leaving 1 base unmatched. CDR3 coding DNA: TGCGCCAGCAGCTGGACAGGGCCCTACAATGAGCAGTTCTTC. It translates to CASSWTGPYNEQFF.